These 18 T cell receptor beta chains share one sample of origin, sequenced in a study of OX40 agonist ivuxolimab in advanced cancers. The assay was immunoSEQ multiplex PCR, and TCRdb's table has in-frame clones only and misses some. The sample shows roughly 20,000 clones, 80% to 85% of them seen only once. The sequences come from CD4+ or CD8+ T cells sorted from blood, collected in a trial of the OX40 agonist ivuxolimab. The source is an adult with an advanced solid tumor such as melanoma, head and neck, liver or kidney cancer.

The chain employs TRBV11-1 and TRBJ1-1; perhaps TRBD1 as D (6 bases). Trimming left V 5 bases short and J 5 bases short, with 12 bases between. CDR3 size: 13 residues. In germline, CDR1 is SGHAT, CDR2 FQDESV (reference sequence). In nucleotides, the CDR3 is TGTGCCAGCAGCCCCTACAGGGAGACTGAAGCTTTCTTT. It is translated as CASSPYRETEAFF.

The rearrangement uses TRBV5-4 and TRBJ2-2, with D uncertain. The germline V gene has CDR1 SGHNT and CDR2 YYREEE (reference sequence). The CDR3 is made up of 16 amino acids. The V end lost 1 base, the J end lost 2 bases, and 12 bases lay between the germline ends. This CDR3 is CASSLRFYGNTGELFF. The DNA for the CDR3 is TGTGCCAGCAGCTTGCGGTTCTACGGAAACACCGGGGAGCTGTTTTTT.

This chain links TRBV7-9 with TRBJ1-4; 9 nucleotides agree with TRBD1. From germline, CDR1 is SEHNR and CDR2 FQNEAQ (reference sequence). The length of the CDR3 is 14 residues. Trimming took 5 bases from V and 9 from J; bases not matched to a gene: 7. The CDR3 DNA sequence: TGTGCCAGCAGCCGGACAGGGGAATCCAAAAAACTGTTTTTT. As protein: CASSRTGESKKLFF.

This clone was seen only a few times. The chain has TRBV10-3 and TRBJ2-3; 9 positions agree with TRBD2. Per germline, CDR1 ENHRY and CDR2 SYGVKD. V lost 6 bases and J lost 3; bases outside the gene matches: 4. There are 14 residues in the CDR3. CDR3 protein: CAIRLAGVTDTQYF. The CDR3 DNA follows: TGTGCCATCAGATTAGCGGGAGTAACAGATACGCAGTATTTT.

This clone was detected a few times. The chain employs TRBV4-1 and TRBJ2-1, with D perhaps TRBD2 (5 bases). Germline assignment: CDR1 MGHRA and CDR2 YSYEKL. The V end was cut by 0 bases, the J end by 7 bases, with 13 bases between. The CDR3 is 15 residues long. The CDR3 nucleotides are TGCGCCAGCAGCCAAGATTTGGGAGATGGTAATGAGCAGTTCTTC. Encoded protein: CASSQDLGDGNEQFF.

The rearrangement links TRBV5-1 to TRBJ2-2; TRBD1 aligns across 11 bases. The trim removed 4 bases at V and 6 bases at J, leaving 2 bases unmatched. CDR3 length equals 14 residues. CDR1 and CDR2 (germline): SGHRS, YFSETQ. The CDR3 here is CASSQDRGPGELFF. As DNA, the CDR3 is TGCGCCAGCAGCCAGGACAGGGGGCCCGGGGAGCTGTTTTTT.

This CDR3 reads CASSFGRLNTEAFF. The CDR3 bases are TGTGCCAGCAGTTTCGGACGCTTGAACACTGAAGCTTTCTTT. V and J are TRBV6-5 and TRBJ1-1, with D uncertain. The CDR3 sequence is 14 residues long. V lost 4 bases to trimming and J lost 0 bases, with 9 bases between them. Per germline, CDR1 MNHEY and CDR2 SVGAGI.

The V and J genes are TRBV23-1 and TRBJ1-4; 7 bases align to TRBD1. TRBV23-1 is recorded as an ORF, its role being uncertain. This CDR3 comprises 16 residues. V lost 2 bases, J lost 5 bases, and 8 bases stayed unmatched. The CDR3 is CASSQLEGQRNEKLFF. As DNA, the CDR3 is TGCGCCAGCAGTCAACTCGAGGGACAGCGGAATGAAAAACTGTTTTTT.

This rearrangement joins TRBV13 to TRBJ2-2; D is ambiguous. The CDR3 extends over 13 amino acids. V lost 5 bases, J lost 6 bases, and 10 bases lay in between. From germline, CDR1 is PRHDT and CDR2 FYEKMQ (reference sequence). The CDR3 bases are TGTGCCAGCAGCCCCTGGAGCGCCGGGGAGCTGTTTTTT. Translating gives CASSPWSAGELFF. Together with reference TRBV13 and TRBJ2-2, the CDR3 gives the full variable domain: AAGVIQSPRHLIKEKRETATLKCYPIPRHDTVYWYQQGPGQDPQFLISFYEKMQSDKGSIPDRFSAQQFSDYHSELNMSSLELGDSALYFCASSPWSAGELFFGEGSRLTVL.

This chain connects TRBV6-1 to TRBJ2-7; D is unresolved. V lost 6 bases to trimming and J lost 4 bases, with 22 bases between them. CDR3 length: 16 residues. CDR1 and CDR2 (germline): MNHNS, SASEGT. CDR3 in DNA: TGTGCCAGCAGAGAAACTCCCGGGTCAACCGGGTACGAGCAGTACTTC. The encoded protein is CASRETPGSTGYEQYF.

The chain recombines TRBV27 with TRBJ1-6; D gene unclear. Germline-derived CDR1 and CDR2 are MNHEY and SMNVEV (reference sequence). This CDR3 spans 13 amino acids. V gave up 6 bases and J gave up 10 bases, with 13 bases separating them. DNA of the CDR3: TGTGCCAGCAGATCAGGAGTGGGGTCACCCCTCCACTTT. It yields the protein CASRSGVGSPLHF.

The chain carries TRBV6-5 and TRBJ1-1; tentatively, D is TRBD1 (6 bases). Deletions cut 5 bases from V and 1 base from J, with 8 bases between. Germline loops: CDR1 MNHEY, CDR2 SVGAGI. The CDR3 is 13 amino acids. The CDR3 region has the DNA TGTGCCAGCAGTGACAGGCAGAACACTGAAGCTTTCTTT. It codes for CASSDRQNTEAFF.

This clone is judged medium-sized. The CDR3 DNA sequence: TGTGCCAGCAGCTCGACTAGCGGGAGCAATCCGGCCGGGGAGCTGTTTTTT. Amino acid sequence: CASSSTSGSNPAGELFF. This rearrangement joins TRBV7-3 to TRBJ2-2; TRBD2 aligns across 12 bases. The germline gives CDR1 SGHTA, CDR2 FQGTGA. Unmatched junction bases numbered 9, after V lost 4 bases and J lost 6 bases. The CDR3 loop spans 17 amino acids.

The chain recombines TRBV19 with TRBJ1-5; the D gene is possibly TRBD1 (6 bases). Germline V gene data show CDR1 as LNHDA and CDR2 as SQIVND (reference sequence). V was shortened by 1 base and J by 3 bases, with 10 bases between the two germline ends. The CDR3 extends over 15 amino acids. The CDR3 loop reads CASSIVRDTNQPQHF. CDR3 sequence (DNA): TGTGCCAGTAGTATAGTCCGGGACACCAATCAGCCCCAGCATTTT.

This chain uses TRBV5-6 with TRBJ2-3; D ambiguous. The CDR3 runs to 11 residues. The V gene's germline CDR1 is SGHDT and CDR2 YYEEEE. Trimming stripped 3 bases from V and 3 bases from J, with 2 bases between. The CDR3: CASSSTDTQYF. The CDR3 bases are TGTGCCAGCAGCTCTACAGATACGCAGTATTTT.

This chain connects TRBV7-9 to TRBJ2-3, with TRBD2 matching 9 bases. CDR1 SEHNR and CDR2 FQNEAQ come from the germline V gene (reference sequence). The V segment lost 0 bases and the J segment 6 bases; nucleotides outside the gene matches: 4. The CDR3 covers 15 residues. The CDR3 DNA reads TGTGCCAGCAGCTTAGCTAGCGGGGGTATTGATACGCAGTATTTT. This encodes CASSLASGGIDTQYF.

The rearrangement uses TRBV2 and TRBJ2-2; 11 bases align to TRBD1. The J segment lost 7 bases and the V segment lost 7 bases, leaving 2 bases of the junction unmatched. Germline assignment: CDR1 SNHLY and CDR2 FYNNEI. CDR3 length: 13 amino acids. The CDR3 bases are TGTGCCAGCACCGGGACAGGGGGCGGGGAGCTGTTTTTT. The encoded protein is CASTGTGGGELFF.

This chain links TRBV5-1 with TRBJ1-1; D is unresolved. Germline-derived CDR1 and CDR2 are SGHRS and YFSETQ. This CDR3 has 13 residues. Trimming took off 0 bases at V and 3 bases at J, with 6 bases between the two ends. CDR3 sequence (DNA): TGCGCCAGCAGCTTGGTGACCTACACTGAAGCTTTCTTT. Protein product: CASSLVTYTEAFF.